This TCR beta chain was observed in a study of T-cell memory formation after mild COVID-19. This clonotype has only a few counts. TCRdb re-derived calls from the 5' RACE reads in MiXCR, one entry per CDR3 protein. The sample has about 340,000 distinct CDR3 sequences; under 25% are singletons. The V end lost 5 bases, the J end lost 2 bases, and 19 bases lay between the germline ends. The CDR3 loop spans 17 amino acids. The V gene's germline CDR1 is MNHNS and CDR2 SASEGT. This clonotype was sampled from an adult woman who had mild COVID-19 (a few samples of this study predate the infection). Cell type and time point are not known. V usage is TRBV6-1 and J usage is TRBJ2-1, with D perhaps TRBD1 or TRBD2 (5 bases each). Sequenced material: PBMCs or a T cell subset sorted from them (not recorded which). CDR3 sequence: CASSPDRDPYPYNEQFF. The DNA of the CDR3 is TGTGCCAGCAGTCCCGACCGGGACCCCTACCCCTACAATGAGCAGTTCTTC.